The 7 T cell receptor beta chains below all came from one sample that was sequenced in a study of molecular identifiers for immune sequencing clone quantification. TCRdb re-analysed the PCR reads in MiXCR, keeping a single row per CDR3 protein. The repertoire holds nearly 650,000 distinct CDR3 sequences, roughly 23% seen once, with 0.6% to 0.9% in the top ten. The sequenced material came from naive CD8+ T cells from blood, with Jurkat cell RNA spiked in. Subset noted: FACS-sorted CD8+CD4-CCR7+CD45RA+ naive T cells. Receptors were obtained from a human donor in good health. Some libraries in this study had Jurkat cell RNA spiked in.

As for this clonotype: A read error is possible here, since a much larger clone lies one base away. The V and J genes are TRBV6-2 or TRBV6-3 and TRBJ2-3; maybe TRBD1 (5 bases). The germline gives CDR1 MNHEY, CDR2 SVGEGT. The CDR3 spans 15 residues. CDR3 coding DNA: TGTGCCAGCAGTTACTGGCAGGGCAGCACAGATTCGCAGTATTTT. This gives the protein CASSYWQGSTDSQYF.

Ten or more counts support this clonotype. CDR3 sequence: CASSPGLVSWDTQYF. The CDR3 DNA sequence: TGTGCCAGCAGCCCGGGACTAGTCTCATGGGATACGCAGTATTTT. The V gene is TRBV7-2, the J gene TRBJ2-3, with TRBD2 identical over 8 bases. The V and J ends lost 5 bases and 6 bases, in that order; junction bases with no gene match: 10. Per germline, CDR1 SGHTA and CDR2 FQGNSA. This CDR3 has 15 residues.

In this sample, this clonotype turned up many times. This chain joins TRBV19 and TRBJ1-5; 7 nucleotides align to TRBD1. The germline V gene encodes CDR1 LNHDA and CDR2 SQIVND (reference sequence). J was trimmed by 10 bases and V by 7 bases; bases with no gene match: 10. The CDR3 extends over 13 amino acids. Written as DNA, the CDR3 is TGTGCCAGTACCCCGGGACAGCTTACTCCCCAGCATTTT. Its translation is CASTPGQLTPQHF.

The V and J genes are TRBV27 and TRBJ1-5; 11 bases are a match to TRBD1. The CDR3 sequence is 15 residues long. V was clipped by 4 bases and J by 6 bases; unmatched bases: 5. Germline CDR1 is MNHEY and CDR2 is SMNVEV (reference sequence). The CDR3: CASSSGQGAFQPQHF. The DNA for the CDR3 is TGTGCCAGCAGTTCAGGACAGGGGGCTTTTCAGCCCCAGCATTTT.

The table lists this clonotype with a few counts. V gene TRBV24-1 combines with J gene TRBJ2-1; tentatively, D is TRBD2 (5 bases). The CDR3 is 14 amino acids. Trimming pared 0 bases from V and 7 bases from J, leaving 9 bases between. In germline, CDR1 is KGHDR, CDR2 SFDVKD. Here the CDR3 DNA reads TGTGCCACCAGTGATTTGGAGGGCGTAAATGAGCAGTTCTTC. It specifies CATSDLEGVNEQFF.

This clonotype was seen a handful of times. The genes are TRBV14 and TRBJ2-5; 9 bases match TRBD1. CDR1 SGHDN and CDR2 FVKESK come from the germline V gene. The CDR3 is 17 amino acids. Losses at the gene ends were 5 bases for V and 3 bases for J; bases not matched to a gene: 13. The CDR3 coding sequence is TGTGCCAGCAGCAAAAGGACAGGGGTGTTAGTGGAAGAGACCCAGTACTTC. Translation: CASSKRTGVLVEETQYF.

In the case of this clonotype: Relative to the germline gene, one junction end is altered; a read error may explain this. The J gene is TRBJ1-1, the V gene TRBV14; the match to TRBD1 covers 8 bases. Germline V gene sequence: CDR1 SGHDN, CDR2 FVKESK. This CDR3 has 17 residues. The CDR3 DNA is TGTGCCGGCAGCCAAGTCCCAGGGGGCATCTTTAACACTGAAGCTTTCTTT. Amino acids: CAGSQVPGGIFNTEAFF.